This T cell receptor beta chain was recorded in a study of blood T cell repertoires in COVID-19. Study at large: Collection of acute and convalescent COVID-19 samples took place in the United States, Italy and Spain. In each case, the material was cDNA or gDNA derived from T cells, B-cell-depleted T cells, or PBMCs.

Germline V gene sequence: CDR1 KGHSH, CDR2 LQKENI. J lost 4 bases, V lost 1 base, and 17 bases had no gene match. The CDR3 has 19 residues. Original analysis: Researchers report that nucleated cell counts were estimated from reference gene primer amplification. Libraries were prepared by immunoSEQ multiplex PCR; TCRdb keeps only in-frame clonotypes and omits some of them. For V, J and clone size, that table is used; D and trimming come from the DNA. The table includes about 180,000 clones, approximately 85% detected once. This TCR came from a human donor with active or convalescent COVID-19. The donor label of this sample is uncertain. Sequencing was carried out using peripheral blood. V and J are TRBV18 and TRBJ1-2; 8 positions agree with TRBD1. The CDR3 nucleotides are TGTGCCAGCTCACCACGTTCGGTGTCAGGGGGCCTTGGGACCTATGGCTACACCTTC. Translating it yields CASSPRSVSGGLGTYGYTF.